This TCR beta chain appears in the sequencing data of a study of shared clonotypes between healthy human individuals. In germline, CDR1 is SGHRS, CDR2 YFSETQ. Between the trimmed V and J ends, which lost 5 bases and 5 bases, there was a span of 19 bases. The CDR3 runs 15 residues. The protocol was immunoSEQ multiplex PCR, while the TCRdb copy is restricted to in-frame clones and leaves out a portion. Of approximately 500,000 clones listed, almost 80% were seen once; the top ten hold roughly an eighth. This receptor was taken from a woman in her thirties or forties in good health. Some clones in this sample may be carry-over from other donors' samples. Input material: PBMCs. The rearrangement links TRBV5-1 to TRBJ2-5; D is ambiguous. Written as DNA, the CDR3 is TGCGCCAGCAGTGCCCATTGGCAGGCCCGGGAGACCCAGTACTTC. It codes for CASSAHWQARETQYF. Full variable domain (remainder filled in from reference TRBV5-1 and TRBJ2-5): KAGVTQTPRYLIKTRGQQVTLSCSPISGHRSVSWYQQTPGQGLQFLFEYFSETQRNKGNFPGRFSGRQFSNSRSEMNVSTLELGDSALYLCASSAHWQARETQYFGPGTRLLVL.